This TCR beta chain was identified in a study of a mutant IDH1 vaccine in newly diagnosed glioma. Overall study context: Vaccinations were initiated 4-6 weeks following radiotherapy alone, or were given together with temozolomide cycles. Averaging roughly 40 years of age, treated patients were approximately 60% male and about 38% female. Study observations and caveats: Most patients, approximately 93%, showed vaccine-induced immune responses.

Per germline, CDR1 MNHEY and CDR2 SMNVEV (reference sequence). The CDR3 runs to 14 residues. V trimming: 4 bases; J trimming: 8 bases; junction bases outside the gene matches: 5. Assay used: immunoSEQ multiplex PCR; TCRdb lists only in-frame clones, some missing. This sample has 60,000 to 100,000 clones, with around 85% found just once. Details on this clone: Antigen unknown.

The time point was: week 23, last vaccination. Each dose of the vaccine consisted of 300 ug of mutant IDH1 20-mer peptide, with topical imiquimod. Here the sequenced sample was PBMCs, taken from a glioma patient whose treatment included an IDH1 peptide vaccine. The chain links TRBV27 to TRBJ2-1; TRBD2 agrees at 10 bases. The sequence came from a woman aged 45-65 years with glioma. The CDR3 coding sequence is TGTGCCAGCAGTTCAGCGGGAGGGCCCTATGAGCAGTTCTTC. It translates to CASSSAGGPYEQFF.